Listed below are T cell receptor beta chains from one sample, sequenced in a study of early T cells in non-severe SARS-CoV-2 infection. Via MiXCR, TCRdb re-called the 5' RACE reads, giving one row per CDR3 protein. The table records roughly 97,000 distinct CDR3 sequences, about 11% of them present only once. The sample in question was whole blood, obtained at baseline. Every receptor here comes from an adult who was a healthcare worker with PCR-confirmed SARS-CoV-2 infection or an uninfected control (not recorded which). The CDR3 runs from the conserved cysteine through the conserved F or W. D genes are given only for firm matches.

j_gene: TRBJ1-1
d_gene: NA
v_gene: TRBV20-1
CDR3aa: CSASGRGGTEAFF

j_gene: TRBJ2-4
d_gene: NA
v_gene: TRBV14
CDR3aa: CASSQGGRVREYF

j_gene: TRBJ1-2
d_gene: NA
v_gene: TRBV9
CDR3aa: CASSVVVDQGSNYGYTF

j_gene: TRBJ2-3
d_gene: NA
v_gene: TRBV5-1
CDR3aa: CASSEGLTTDTQYF

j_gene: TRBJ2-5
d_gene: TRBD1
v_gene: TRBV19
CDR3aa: CASSLGDSRMETQYF

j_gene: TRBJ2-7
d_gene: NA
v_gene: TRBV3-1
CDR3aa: CASSQNGLSYEQYF

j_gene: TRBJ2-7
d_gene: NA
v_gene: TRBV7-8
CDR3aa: CASSLATSYEQYF

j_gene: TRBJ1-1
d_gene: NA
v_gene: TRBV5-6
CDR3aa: CASSRYDSGNTEAFF

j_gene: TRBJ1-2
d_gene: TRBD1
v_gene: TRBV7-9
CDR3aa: CASSSQGADGYTF

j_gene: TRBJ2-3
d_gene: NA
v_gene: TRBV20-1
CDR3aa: CSARGQSGTDTQYF

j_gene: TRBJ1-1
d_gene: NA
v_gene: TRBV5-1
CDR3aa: CASSLSHSMNTEAFF

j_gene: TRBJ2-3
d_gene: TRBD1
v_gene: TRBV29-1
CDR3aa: CSEGQGVTDTQYF

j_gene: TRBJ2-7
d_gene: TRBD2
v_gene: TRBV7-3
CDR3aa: CASSASGRAGEQYF

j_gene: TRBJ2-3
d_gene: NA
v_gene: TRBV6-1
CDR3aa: CASLQRGDTDTQYF

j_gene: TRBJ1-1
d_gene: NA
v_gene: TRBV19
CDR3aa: CASARQANTEAFF

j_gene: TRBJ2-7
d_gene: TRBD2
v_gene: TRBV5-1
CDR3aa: CASSLRTSDPYEQYF

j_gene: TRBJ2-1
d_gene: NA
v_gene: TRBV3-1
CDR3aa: CASSNTSTLPYNEQFF

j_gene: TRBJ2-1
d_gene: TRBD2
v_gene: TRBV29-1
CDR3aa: CSVVKTAGGGNEQFF

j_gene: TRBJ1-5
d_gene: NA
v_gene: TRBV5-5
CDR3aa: CASSPLLMNQPQHF

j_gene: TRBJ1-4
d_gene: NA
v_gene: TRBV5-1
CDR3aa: CASSSGQTNEKLFF

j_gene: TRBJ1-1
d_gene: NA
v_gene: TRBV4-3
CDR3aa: CASSDGRNTEAFF

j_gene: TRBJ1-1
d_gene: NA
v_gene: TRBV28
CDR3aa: CASILNRDEAFF

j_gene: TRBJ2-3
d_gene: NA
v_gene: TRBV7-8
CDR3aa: CASTPQQDYTDTQYF

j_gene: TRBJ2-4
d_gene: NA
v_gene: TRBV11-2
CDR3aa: CASSLYIRTEGNIQYF

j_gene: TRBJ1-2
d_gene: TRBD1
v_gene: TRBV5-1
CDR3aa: CASRPGQGSYTF

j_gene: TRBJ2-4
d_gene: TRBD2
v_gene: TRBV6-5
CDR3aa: CARSYSTAGDLKNIQYF

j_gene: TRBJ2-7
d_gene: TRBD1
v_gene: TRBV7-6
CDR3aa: CASSLRDSSYEQYF

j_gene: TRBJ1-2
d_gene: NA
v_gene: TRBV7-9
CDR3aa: CASSLGRQTPNYGYTF

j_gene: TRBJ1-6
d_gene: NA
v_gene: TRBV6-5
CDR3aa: CASRGSSYNSPLHF

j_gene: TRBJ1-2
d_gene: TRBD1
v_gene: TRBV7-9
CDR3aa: CASSSPGQGRGYTF

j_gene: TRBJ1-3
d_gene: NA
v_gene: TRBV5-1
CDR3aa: CASSLSGSGTIYF

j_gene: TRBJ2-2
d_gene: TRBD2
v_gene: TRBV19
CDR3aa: CASSIPTSGSGTGELFF

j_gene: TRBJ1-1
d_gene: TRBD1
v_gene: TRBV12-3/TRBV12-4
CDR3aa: CASSFEGQGRTEAFF

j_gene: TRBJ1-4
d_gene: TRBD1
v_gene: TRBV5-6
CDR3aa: CASSSLQGSGNEKLFF

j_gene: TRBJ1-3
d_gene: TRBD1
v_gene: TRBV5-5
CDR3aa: CASSFLDRDGNTIYF